Presented here are 27 T cell receptor beta chains from one specimen sequenced in a study of blood T cell repertoires in COVID-19. Produced via immunoSEQ multiplex PCR; TCRdb's table is partial and in-frame only. The table lists 250,000 or so clones, about 85% of them singletons. The sequencing input was peripheral blood. The origin of the receptors is a woman aged 55 to 70 with active or convalescent COVID-19.

The rearrangement joins TRBV7-8 to TRBJ2-1; D is possibly TRBD1 (6 bases). CDR1 and CDR2 from the germline V gene are SGHVS and FQNEAQ. CDR3 size: 14 residues. V lost 4 bases, J lost 7 bases, and 14 bases lay in between. CDR3 DNA: TGTGCCAGCAGCTCCCACAGGGTGGGGAATGAGCAGTTCTTC. It specifies CASSSHRVGNEQFF.

The genes are TRBV7-9 and TRBJ1-1, with D possibly being TRBD1 (6 bases). The germline gives CDR1 SEHNR, CDR2 FQNEAQ (reference sequence). This CDR3 is built from 15 residues. V shed 5 bases and J shed 3 bases, with 16 bases lying between them. This chain's CDR3 is CASSPGAGAHTEAFF. In nucleotides, the CDR3 is TGTGCCAGCAGCCCGGGGGCGGGGGCGCACACTGAAGCTTTCTTT.

With regard to this clone: Mismatch with germline at one junction end may stem from a read error. The chain recombines TRBV2 with TRBJ2-4, with D unresolved. CDR1 and CDR2 (germline): SNHLY, FYNNEI. The length of the CDR3 is 10 residues. For the CDR3, the DNA is TGTGCCAGCAGTGGGGTACAGCCGAACTTC. Amino acid sequence: CASSGVQPNF.

This chain connects TRBV11-3 to TRBJ2-7; 7 nucleotides align to TRBD1. The CDR3 is 15 residues long. The V segment lost 5 bases and the J segment 7 bases; nucleotides outside the gene matches: 14. Germline lookup yields CDR1 SGHNT and CDR2 YENEEA. CDR3 nucleotides: TGTGCCAGCAGCCGGACAGGCTCTCCTACGGGGGAGCAGTACTTC. This gives the protein CASSRTGSPTGEQYF. Variable domain in full (rest from reference TRBV11-3 and TRBJ2-7): EAGVVQSPRYKIIEKKQPVAFWCNPISGHNTLYWYLQNLGQGPELLIRYENEEAVDDSQLPKDRFSAERLKGVDSTLKIQPAELGDSAVYLCASSRTGSPTGEQYFGPGTRLTVT.

As for this clone: In the same sample, other DNA sequences code for this CDR3. The chain employs TRBV9 and TRBJ2-3; no clear D. The V end lost 0 bases, the J end lost 1 base, and 3 bases lay between the germline ends. The CDR3 contains 13 residues. The germline gives CDR1 SGDLS, CDR2 YYNGEE. Here the CDR3 DNA reads TGTGCCAGCAGCGTAGGAGGCACAGATACGCAGTATTTT. Translation gives CASSVGGTDTQYF. The whole variable domain, filled in from reference TRBV9 and TRBJ2-3, reads DSGVTQTPKHLITATGQRVTLRCSPRSGDLSVYWYQQSLDQGLQFLIQYYNGEERAKGNILERFSAQQFPDLHSELNLSSLELGDSALYFCASSVGGTDTQYFGPGTRLTVL.

CDR3 nucleotides: TGTGCCAGCAGCCAAGGGCGGGTAGAAGCTTTCTTT. This encodes CASSQGRVEAFF. The chain links TRBV3-1 (or the pseudogene TRBV3-2) to TRBJ1-1; D gene ambiguous. The V gene lost 1 base and the J gene lost 8 bases, with 8 bases spanning the gap. The germline V gene has CDR1 LGHDT and CDR2 YNNKEL (reference sequence). This CDR3 is 12 amino acids long.

The chain is built from TRBV5-1 and TRBJ1-2; D ambiguous. Germline V gene sequence: CDR1 SGHRS, CDR2 YFSETQ. Trimming removed 1 base from V and 2 bases from J, with 6 bases in between. This CDR3 has 13 amino acids. CDR3 in DNA: TGCGCCAGCAGCTTGACGCAGAACTATGGCTACACCTTC. This sequence encodes CASSLTQNYGYTF.

The chain couples TRBV6-2 or TRBV6-3 to TRBJ1-2, with D possibly TRBD1 on 5 matching bases. There are 14 residues in the CDR3. V was clipped by 5 bases and J by 7 bases, with 17 bases between them. In germline, CDR1 is MNHEY, CDR2 SVGEGT. As DNA, the CDR3 is TGTGCCAGCAGTCCCGAGGTCCAGGGAAGTGGCTACACCTTC. This encodes CASSPEVQGSGYTF.

The chain links TRBV11-2 to TRBJ2-3; D might be TRBD2 (7 bases). Per germline, CDR1 SGHAT and CDR2 FQNNGV. V lost 5 bases, J lost 2 bases, and 17 bases lay in between. CDR3 length: 16 residues. The CDR3: CASSLGGNRVTDTQYF. CDR3 DNA: TGTGCCAGCAGCCTGGGGGGGAACAGGGTCACAGATACGCAGTATTTT.

The CDR3 coding sequence is TGTGCCAGTAGTATAGGGCCCAGCTCCTACGAGCAGTACTTC. Translation: CASSIGPSSYEQYF. The rearrangement uses TRBV19 and TRBJ2-7; D is undetermined. V dropped 1 base and J dropped 0 bases, with 7 bases sitting between them. The CDR3 totals 14 residues. Germline loops: CDR1 LNHDA, CDR2 SQIVND (reference sequence). Variable domain in full (rest from reference TRBV19 and TRBJ2-7): DGGITQSPKYLFRKEGQNVTLSCEQNLNHDAMYWYRQDPGQGLRLIYYSQIVNDFQKGDIAEGYSVSREKKESFPLTVTSAQKNPTAFYLCASSIGPSSYEQYFGPGTRLTVT.

V usage is TRBV5-1 and J usage is TRBJ2-5; 12 bases agree with TRBD2. The CDR3 totals 19 residues. CDR1 SGHRS and CDR2 YFSETQ come from the germline V gene. V trimming: 0 bases; J trimming: 4 bases; junction bases outside the gene matches: 13. The chain's CDR3 is CASSLALASGGASRETQYF. The CDR3 nucleotides are TGCGCCAGCAGCTTGGCCTTGGCTAGCGGGGGGGCCTCCCGAGAGACCCAGTACTTC.

The J gene is TRBJ1-2, the V gene TRBV5-1; D unresolved. Germline values: CDR1 SGHRS, CDR2 YFSETQ. The CDR3 has 13 residues. With 2 bases removed from V and 1 base from J, the gap between germline ends came to 6 bases. The CDR3 here is CASSFGHNYGYTF. In nucleotides, the CDR3 is TGCGCCAGCAGCTTTGGCCATAACTATGGCTACACCTTC.

DNA of the CDR3: TGTGCCAGCAGCTTAGAGACCGCGGGGGGGTGGAACTACGAGCAGTACGTC. This gives the protein CASSLETAGGWNYEQYV. The chain uses TRBV11-2 and TRBJ2-7; 9 bases align to TRBD2. Trimming at V came to 0 bases and at J to 3 bases, leaving 9 bases not matched to a gene. The length of the CDR3 is 17 residues. CDR1 and CDR2 (germline): SGHAT, FQNNGV.

The CDR3 spells CASSPLAGDYEQYF. The CDR3 DNA reads as TGTGCCAGTAGCCCTCTAGCGGGAGACTACGAGCAGTACTTC. This chain joins TRBV19 and TRBJ2-7; 10 positions agree with TRBD2. The trim removed 6 bases at V and 3 bases at J, leaving 5 bases unmatched. This CDR3 region has 14 residues. Per the germline V gene, CDR1 is LNHDA and CDR2 is SQIVND (reference sequence).

The chain combines TRBV4-2 with TRBJ1-6; 7 nucleotides align to TRBD1. The trim removed 1 base at V and 8 bases at J, leaving 2 bases unmatched. The CDR3 extends over 14 amino acids. The germline V gene encodes CDR1 LGHNA and CDR2 YNFKEQ. CDR3 in DNA: TGTGCCAGCAGCCAAGGGACAGGTTATTCACCCCTCCACTTT. Translated, it gives CASSQGTGYSPLHF.

There are a few counts of this clone. The J gene is TRBJ1-5, the V gene TRBV19; no clear D. The V end was cut by 6 bases, the J end by 6 bases, with 18 bases between. Germline CDR1 is LNHDA and CDR2 is SQIVND (reference sequence). The CDR3 covers 15 residues. The CDR3 protein is CASSPSGGLRQPQHF. The CDR3 DNA is TGTGCCAGTAGCCCCTCGGGAGGTCTACGTCAGCCCCAGCATTTT.

The V call is TRBV4-2, the J call TRBJ1-4; D is undetermined. Germline V gene sequence: CDR1 LGHNA, CDR2 YNFKEQ. Trimming pared 1 base from V and 5 bases from J, leaving 14 bases between. This CDR3 is built from 16 residues. DNA of the CDR3: TGTGCCAGCAGCCAAGGGCTCAGGCAGCGGAATGAAAAACTGTTTTTT. Protein: CASSQGLRQRNEKLFF.

V gene TRBV11-3 combines with J gene TRBJ2-1; 13 nucleotides align to TRBD2. V lost 4 bases to trimming and J lost 6 bases; unmatched junction nucleotides: 9. Germline V lookup: CDR1 SGHNT, CDR2 YENEEA. This CDR3 comprises 17 residues. DNA for the CDR3: TGTGCCAGCAGCTCCTTCGGACTAGCGGGAGTACTCAATGAGCAGTTCTTC. Amino acids: CASSSFGLAGVLNEQFF.

This sequence joins TRBV5-4 and TRBJ2-7, with TRBD1 as a possible D gene (6 bases). The CDR3 loop spans 17 amino acids. V was pared by 4 bases and J by 0 bases, with 20 bases between. CDR1 and CDR2 (germline): SGHNT, YYREEE (reference sequence). CDR3 loop: CASSMGVGAESSYEQYF. CDR3 sequence (DNA): TGTGCCAGCAGCATGGGGGTGGGGGCAGAGAGCTCCTACGAGCAGTACTTC.

The V gene is TRBV28, the J gene TRBJ1-5; 7 nucleotides align to TRBD1. The CDR3 contains 14 residues. With V trimmed by 6 bases and J by 4 bases, 6 bases remained unmatched. From germline, CDR1 is MDHEN and CDR2 SYDVKM. The CDR3 nucleotides are TGTGCCAGCAGACCGGGACAGACTAATCAGCCCCAGCATTTT. This sequence encodes CASRPGQTNQPQHF.

CDR3 coding DNA: TGTGCCAGCAGTGAATGGACGGGGGGGCAAGAGACCCAGTACTTC. Protein: CASSEWTGGQETQYF. This rearrangement joins TRBV6-1 to TRBJ2-5; 8 bases fit TRBD2. V lost 2 bases, J lost 2 bases, and 4 bases stayed unmatched. CDR1 and CDR2 from the germline V gene are MNHNS and SASEGT. CDR3 length: 15 residues.

The chain combines TRBV5-1 with TRBJ1-1; maybe TRBD1 (6 bases). V lost 0 bases and J 8 bases, leaving 8 bases between the germline ends. The CDR3 totals 12 residues. Germline lookup yields CDR1 SGHRS and CDR2 YFSETQ. Here the CDR3 reads CASSLVTGEAFF. In DNA, the CDR3 is TGCGCCAGCAGCTTGGTCACAGGGGAAGCTTTCTTT. Full variable domain (rest looked up from reference TRBV5-1 and TRBJ1-1): KAGVTQTPRYLIKTRGQQVTLSCSPISGHRSVSWYQQTPGQGLQFLFEYFSETQRNKGNFPGRFSGRQFSNSRSEMNVSTLELGDSALYLCASSLVTGEAFFGQGTRLTVV.

There are a few counts of this clone. V is TRBV12-3 or TRBV12-4 and J is TRBJ1-1, with D possibly being TRBD1 (5 bases). Between the trimmed V and J ends, which lost 2 bases and 11 bases, there was a span of 12 bases. This CDR3 region has 12 residues. DNA for the CDR3: TGTGCCAGCAGTTTATCCGGGGGGAAGGCTTTCTTT. Translated: CASSLSGGKAFF.

V and J are TRBV5-1 and TRBJ2-1; 7 nucleotides align to TRBD1. J lost 4 bases, V lost 5 bases, and 9 bases had no gene match. Germline lookup yields CDR1 SGHRS and CDR2 YFSETQ. The CDR3 extends over 15 amino acids. The CDR3 reads CASSIRTGEYNEQFF. The CDR3 DNA follows: TGCGCCAGCAGTATCAGGACAGGAGAATACAATGAGCAGTTCTTC.

The rearrangement links TRBV2 to TRBJ1-2; 10 bases line up with TRBD1. V lost 8 bases, J lost 8 bases, and 11 bases stayed unmatched. CDR3 length equals 14 residues. Germline CDR1 and CDR2: SNHLY and FYNNEI. This CDR3 reads CASVTSGQGQGYTF. The DNA for the CDR3 is TGTGCCAGCGTCACGTCGGGACAGGGGCAGGGCTACACCTTC.

The DNA for the CDR3 is TGTGCCTGGAGTGGCGGGGCCGGGACTAGTCTCGATGAGCAGTTCTTC. As protein: CAWSGGAGTSLDEQFF. The chain joins TRBV30 to TRBJ2-1; 8 positions match TRBD2. The CDR3 is made up of 16 amino acids. V was pared by 1 base and J by 8 bases, with 13 bases of the junction left unmatched. CDR1 is GTSNPN, CDR2 SVGIG, per germline (reference sequence).

The rearrangement joins TRBV28 to TRBJ2-1, with TRBD1 matching 7 bases. CDR3 length equals 15 residues. In germline, CDR1 is MDHEN, CDR2 SYDVKM. The trim removed 6 bases at V and 0 bases at J, leaving 5 bases unmatched. The CDR3 DNA sequence: TGTGCCAGCAGAACGGACAGGAGCTCCTACAATGAGCAGTTCTTC. Its translation is CASRTDRSSYNEQFF.